These 30 T cell receptor beta chains were sequenced from one sample in a study of blood T cell repertoires in COVID-19. TCRdb's table, derived via immunoSEQ multiplex PCR, lists solely in-frame clones and lacks some. In the table there are 60,000 to 70,000 clones, approximately 85% of which are singletons. Material: peripheral blood. The receptor set was obtained from a man aged 45-60 years with acute or convalescent COVID-19.

This sequence joins TRBV2 and TRBJ1-6; the D is unclear. The germline V gene encodes CDR1 SNHLY and CDR2 FYNNEI. The CDR3 contains 14 residues. V lost 0 bases and J lost 10, with 10 bases in between. CDR3 DNA sequence: TGTGCCAGCAGTGAAGCGCGCAGGTTATCACCCCTCCACTTT. As protein: CASSEARRLSPLHF.

The rearrangement uses TRBV18 and TRBJ2-7; a weak D match, TRBD1 (5 bases). Per germline, CDR1 KGHSH and CDR2 LQKENI. The CDR3 runs to 17 residues. Trimming pared 3 bases from V and 0 bases from J, leaving 18 bases between. CDR3: CASSPRAGRELSYEQYF. The CDR3 DNA reads TGTGCCAGCTCACCCAGGGCTGGTAGAGAACTCTCCTACGAGCAGTACTTC.

V gene TRBV7-8 combines with J gene TRBJ1-6; D not certain. V lost 1 base to trimming and J lost 4 bases, with 5 bases between them. CDR1 and CDR2 from the germline V gene are SGHVS and FQNEAQ. The CDR3 is 14 amino acids. The CDR3 here is CASSLDGYNSPLHF. In nucleotides, the CDR3 is TGTGCCAGCAGCTTAGACGGGTATAATTCACCCCTCCACTTT.

The gene calls are TRBV2 and TRBJ2-3; no firm D call. Germline values: CDR1 SNHLY, CDR2 FYNNEI. Between the trimmed V and J ends, which lost 8 bases and 10 bases, there was a span of 16 bases. The CDR3 has 12 amino acids. CDR3 sequence: CASAISQVPQYF. The CDR3 DNA follows: TGTGCCAGCGCTATAAGTCAGGTTCCGCAGTATTTT.

As regards this clone: Different DNA sequences within this sample yield the same CDR3. The chain joins TRBV18 to TRBJ2-7; 10 positions match TRBD1. The CDR3 has 14 amino acids. From germline, CDR1 is KGHSH and CDR2 LQKENI. V lost 0 bases and J lost 5; bases outside the gene matches: 1. The CDR3 region is CASSPPGQGNEQYF. As DNA, the CDR3 is TGTGCCAGCTCACCACCGGGACAGGGGAACGAGCAGTACTTC.

This clone was counted once. The chain uses TRBV30 and TRBJ2-6; D not resolved. Germline CDR1 is GTSNPN and CDR2 is SVGIG (reference sequence). The V end was cut by 4 bases, the J end by 2 bases, with 6 bases between. The CDR3 extends over 13 amino acids. Written as DNA, the CDR3 is TGTGCCTGGATGGCCCCTGGGGCCAACGTCCTGACTTTC. It yields the protein CAWMAPGANVLTF.

CDR3 nucleotides: TGCAGCGTCGTAGCGGGGGGCGGGAACACCGGGGAGCTGTTTTTT. Translating gives CSVVAGGGNTGELFF. The V call is TRBV29-1, the J call TRBJ2-2; 10 nucleotides align to TRBD2. Germline lookup yields CDR1 SQVTM and CDR2 ANQGSEA. The CDR3 is 15 amino acids. The trim removed 6 bases at V and 1 base at J, leaving 5 bases unmatched.

The rearrangement joins TRBV19 to TRBJ2-5; TRBD2 matches 13 bases. J lost 2 bases, V lost 4 bases, and 4 bases had no gene match. Germline CDR1 is LNHDA and CDR2 is SQIVND (reference sequence). The CDR3 sequence is 16 residues long. In DNA, the CDR3 is TGTGCCAGTAGTAGGGGGACTAGCGGGGAACAAGAGACCCAGTACTTC. Translation: CASSRGTSGEQETQYF.

This sequence joins TRBV6-5 and TRBJ1-1; D is perhaps TRBD1 (5 bases). V lost 10 bases, J lost 1 base, and 16 bases lay in between. Looked up from germline, CDR1 is MNHEY and CDR2 is SVGAGI. The length of the CDR3 is 14 residues. The CDR3 region has the DNA TGTGCCAACTCCATGGTGGGGGGGAACACTGAAGCTTTCTTT. This codes for CANSMVGGNTEAFF.

CDR3 nucleotides: TGTGCCAGCAGTTTGGGACTTAGGGAGACCCAGTACTTC. Amino acids: CASSLGLRETQYF. The gene calls are TRBV6-5 and TRBJ2-5; a weak D match, TRBD2 (6 bases). Germline values: CDR1 MNHEY, CDR2 SVGAGI. V was cut by 4 bases and J by 5 bases, with 11 bases left in between. The CDR3 totals 13 residues.

The chain combines TRBV19 with TRBJ1-5; 10 bases fit TRBD1. V trimming: 4 bases; J trimming: 8 bases; junction bases outside the gene matches: 8. The CDR3 spans 15 residues. Germline values: CDR1 LNHDA, CDR2 SQIVND (reference sequence). The CDR3, as DNA: TGTGCCAGTAGTACCCGGACAGGGGGGATAAAGCCCCAGCATTTT. Its protein product is CASSTRTGGIKPQHF.

The rearrangement joins TRBV5-4 to TRBJ2-2, with 11 nucleotides matching TRBD1. The CDR3 sequence is 17 residues long. Germline V lookup: CDR1 SGHNT, CDR2 YYREEE (reference sequence). The J segment lost 2 bases and the V segment lost 4 bases, leaving 7 bases of the junction unmatched. The CDR3 protein is CASSRGQGGFNTGELFF. For the CDR3, the DNA is TGTGCCAGCAGCAGGGGACAGGGGGGTTTCAACACCGGGGAGCTGTTTTTT.

The rearrangement uses TRBV6-5 and TRBJ2-4; D ambiguous. CDR1 and CDR2 (germline): MNHEY, SVGAGI. V lost 6 bases to trimming and J lost 7 bases, with 19 bases between them. This CDR3 contains 15 residues. The CDR3 DNA reads as TGTGCCAGCAGCTCGCCGAAGCGCCCTGGGAACATTCAGTACTTC. It is translated as CASSSPKRPGNIQYF.

This chain uses TRBV11-2 with TRBJ2-1, with 8 bases lining up with TRBD2. With 0 bases clipped from V and 5 bases from J, the junction kept 3 bases outside the gene matches. Germline-derived CDR1 and CDR2 are SGHAT and FQNNGV. The CDR3 sequence is 15 residues long. CDR3 loop: CASSLDRAGDNEQFF. The CDR3 bases are TGTGCCAGCAGCTTAGATAGAGCGGGGGACAATGAGCAGTTCTTC.

The chain links TRBV14 to TRBJ2-1; 9 bases are shared with TRBD2. CDR1 is SGHDN and CDR2 is FVKESK in the germline V gene. V was pared by 8 bases and J by 1 base, with 6 bases of the junction left unmatched. The CDR3 extends over 15 amino acids. The CDR3 is CASSKRGVSYNEQFF. CDR3 sequence (DNA): TGTGCCAGCTCCAAGCGGGGGGTGTCCTACAATGAGCAGTTCTTC.

The V gene is TRBV19, the J gene TRBJ2-5; the D gene is possibly TRBD2 (6 bases). Trimming removed 1 base from V and 3 bases from J, with 6 bases in between. This CDR3 has 13 residues. The germline gives CDR1 LNHDA, CDR2 SQIVND (reference sequence). CDR3 nucleotide sequence: TGTGCCAGTAGTATAGGGGGGGAAGAGACCCAGTACTTC. This gives the protein CASSIGGEETQYF.

The J gene is TRBJ2-5, the V gene TRBV6-5; tentatively, D is TRBD1 (5 bases). V lost 2 bases to trimming and J lost 5 bases, with 15 bases between them. The CDR3 spans 15 residues. CDR1 is MNHEY, CDR2 SVGAGI, per germline. The CDR3 region is CASSYQGDQWETQYF. The CDR3 DNA reads TGTGCCAGCAGTTACCAAGGGGATCAATGGGAGACCCAGTACTTC.

CDR3 nucleotides: TGTGCCAGCAGTTACCGGCAGGACACCGGGGAGCTGTTTTTT. Translation: CASSYRQDTGELFF. This chain uses TRBV6-5 with TRBJ2-2; D not certain. From germline, CDR1 is MNHEY and CDR2 SVGAGI. V dropped 2 bases and J dropped 3 bases, with 7 bases sitting between them. There are 14 residues in the CDR3.

J is TRBJ1-1 and V is TRBV6-5, with TRBD1 identical over 10 bases. V was pared by 6 bases and J by 5 bases, with 9 bases of the junction left unmatched. The CDR3 runs 15 residues. Germline values: CDR1 MNHEY, CDR2 SVGAGI. The DNA for the CDR3 is TGTGCCAGCAGCCCCTGGACAGGGGGTGGGACTGAAGCTTTCTTT. This translates into CASSPWTGGGTEAFF.

V gene TRBV3-1 (or the pseudogene TRBV3-2) combines with J gene TRBJ2-1, with D perhaps matching TRBD1 (7 bases). CDR1 and CDR2 (germline): LGHDT, YNNKEL (reference sequence). V was shortened by 0 bases and J by 5 bases, with 11 bases between the two germline ends. The CDR3 consists of 15 residues. The DNA for the CDR3 is TGTGCCAGCAGCCAAGAGCCAGGGGGGAACAATGAGCAGTTCTTC. It encodes CASSQEPGGNNEQFF.

The V call is TRBV7-6, the J call TRBJ2-3; 7 positions agree with TRBD1. Germline V gene sequence: CDR1 SGHVS, CDR2 FNYEAQ. The CDR3 contains 16 residues. Unmatched junction bases numbered 11, after V lost 5 bases and J lost 3 bases. CDR3 loop: CASSTLTGRRTDTQYF. As DNA, the CDR3 is TGTGCCAGCAGCACCCTGACAGGGCGACGGACAGATACGCAGTATTTT.

The J gene is TRBJ1-1, the V gene TRBV5-4; D possibly corresponds to TRBD1 (5 bases). This CDR3 has 15 residues. V was shortened by 2 bases and J by 4 bases, with 15 bases between the two germline ends. Germline assignment: CDR1 SGHNT and CDR2 YYREEE (reference sequence). The CDR3 bases are TGTGCCAGCAGCTTCAAGTACGGACATAGCACTGAAGCTTTCTTT. As protein: CASSFKYGHSTEAFF.

The chain joins TRBV4-1 to TRBJ1-5; D might be TRBD1 (6 bases). The germline V gene has CDR1 MGHRA and CDR2 YSYEKL. The V and J ends lost 3 bases and 1 base respectively, with 10 bases between them. The CDR3 runs 15 residues. The CDR3 here is CASSQGAMSNQPQHF. The CDR3 DNA reads TGCGCCAGCAGCCAGGGGGCAATGAGCAATCAGCCCCAGCATTTT.

The rearrangement links TRBV3-1 (or the pseudogene TRBV3-2) to TRBJ2-2; D is unresolved. The CDR3 is 17 amino acids. Germline assignment: CDR1 LGHDT and CDR2 YNNKEL (reference sequence). V lost 2 bases, J lost 4 bases, and 17 bases lay in between. The CDR3 DNA reads as TGTGCCAGCAGCCAAAAGGCATATTCTAGTCGCACCGGGGAGCTGTTTTTT. Protein product: CASSQKAYSSRTGELFF.

CDR3 DNA sequence: TGTGCCAGCGGCCCTAGGATAGGCGGGTCAGTTTCACCCCTCCACTTT. It encodes CASGPRIGGSVSPLHF. The chain employs TRBV7-8 and TRBJ1-6; D is unclear. Per the germline V gene, CDR1 is SGHVS and CDR2 is FQNEAQ. V dropped 8 bases and J dropped 9 bases, with 23 bases sitting between them. CDR3 length: 16 amino acids.

This chain uses TRBV11-2 with TRBJ1-3, with D maybe TRBD1 (6 bases). The CDR3 length is 15 residues. Trimming took off 5 bases at V and 4 bases at J, with 15 bases between the two ends. Germline V lookup: CDR1 SGHAT, CDR2 FQNNGV. The CDR3 reads CASSIQQGFGNTIYF. In DNA, the CDR3 is TGTGCCAGCAGCATCCAACAGGGCTTCGGAAACACCATATATTTT.

The chain links TRBV27 to TRBJ2-3; 7 nucleotides line up with TRBD2. The CDR3 spans 12 residues. V was clipped by 5 bases and J by 7 bases; unmatched bases: 3. Per germline, CDR1 MNHEY and CDR2 SMNVEV (reference sequence). Written as DNA, the CDR3 is TGTGCCAGCAGTACCGGGACTAATACGCAGTATTTT. It encodes CASSTGTNTQYF.

This chain links TRBV5-1 with TRBJ2-3; a possible D gene is TRBD2 (5 bases). CDR3 size: 12 residues. Germline V gives CDR1 SGHRS, CDR2 YFSETQ. V dropped 2 bases and J dropped 5 bases, with 6 bases sitting between them. Here the CDR3 reads CASSFGLDTQYF. The CDR3 DNA reads as TGCGCCAGCAGCTTTGGACTAGATACGCAGTATTTT.

The rearrangement joins TRBV2 to TRBJ2-7; 7 bases are a match to TRBD1. With V trimmed by 1 base and J by 3 bases, 9 bases remained unmatched. CDR1 and CDR2 (germline): SNHLY, FYNNEI. The CDR3 runs to 16 residues. The CDR3 here is CASSEGKGQFYYEQYV. The CDR3, as DNA: TGTGCCAGCAGTGAAGGAAAGGGACAGTTTTACTACGAGCAGTACGTC.

The chain uses TRBV3-1 (or the pseudogene TRBV3-2) and TRBJ2-5; TRBD2 aligns across 7 bases. V dropped 5 bases and J dropped 5; count of bases not matched to a gene: 11. The germline CDR1 and CDR2 sequences are LGHDT and YNNKEL (reference sequence). This CDR3 has 15 residues. CDR3 in amino acids: CASSYRAGRWETQYF. Written as DNA, the CDR3 is TGTGCCAGCAGCTATAGAGCGGGGCGCTGGGAGACCCAGTACTTC.